A selection of T cell receptor beta chains follows, all from one sample in a study of blood T cell repertoires in COVID-19. Assay used: immunoSEQ multiplex PCR; TCRdb lists only in-frame clones, some missing. The sample holds roughly 160,000 clones, 83% seen once. Sequences were obtained from peripheral blood. Receptor source: a woman of 80 years or more with acute or convalescent COVID-19. CDR3s include the opening cysteine and the closing phenylalanine or tryptophan. Fields, in order: clone size, V gene, J gene, D gene, CDR3 protein, CDR3 DNA. The D gene is left open where the match is weak. The size entry is marked missing in some rows and otherwise reads once, few, many or a size class.

clone_size: -
v_call: TRBV7-8
j_call: TRBJ1-3
d_call: -
cdr3_aa: CASSLVTGFSGNTIYF
cdr3_nt: TGTGCCAGCAGCTTAGTAACAGGCTTCTCTGGAAACACCATATATTTT

clone_size: -
v_call: TRBV28
j_call: TRBJ2-7
d_call: TRBD1
cdr3_aa: CASSRGQVPYEQYF
cdr3_nt: TGTGCCAGCAGTCGGGGACAGGTGCCCTACGAGCAGTACTTC

clone_size: -
v_call: TRBV9
j_call: TRBJ1-4
d_call: -
cdr3_aa: CASSADLGGAGEKLFF
cdr3_nt: TGTGCCAGCAGCGCAGACCTCGGGGGAGCGGGTGAAAAACTGTTTTTT

clone_size: -
v_call: TRBV6-5
j_call: TRBJ1-1
d_call: -
cdr3_aa: CASSYQGGAFF
cdr3_nt: TGTGCCAGCAGTTACCAGGGAGGAGCTTTCTTT

clone_size: -
v_call: TRBV7-8
j_call: TRBJ1-4
d_call: -
cdr3_aa: CASSLSQATNEKLFF
cdr3_nt: TGTGCCAGCAGCTTATCGCAGGCAACTAATGAAAAACTGTTTTTT

clone_size: -
v_call: TRBV7-8
j_call: TRBJ1-5
d_call: -
cdr3_aa: CASSRANSNQPQHF
cdr3_nt: TGTGCCAGCAGCCGAGCTAATAGCAATCAGCCCCAGCATTTT

clone_size: -
v_call: TRBV6-5
j_call: TRBJ2-5
d_call: TRBD2
cdr3_aa: CASRPGLASETQYF
cdr3_nt: TGTGCCAGCAGACCGGGACTAGCTAGCGAGACCCAGTACTTC

clone_size: -
v_call: TRBV19
j_call: TRBJ2-2
d_call: -
cdr3_aa: CATSPGRVETGELFF
cdr3_nt: TGTGCCACCTCCCCCGGCAGGGTGGAAACCGGGGAGCTGTTTTTT

clone_size: few
v_call: TRBV5-6
j_call: TRBJ2-2
d_call: TRBD1
cdr3_aa: CASSGGQGTSRHTGELFF
cdr3_nt: TGTGCCAGCAGCGGGGGACAGGGTACTAGTAGGCACACCGGGGAGCTGTTTTTT

clone_size: once
v_call: TRBV6-5
j_call: TRBJ2-3
d_call: -
cdr3_aa: CASSYRDFRTDTQYF
cdr3_nt: TGTGCCAGCAGTTACCGGGACTTTCGCACAGATACGCAGTATTTT

clone_size: -
v_call: TRBV7-2
j_call: TRBJ2-3
d_call: -
cdr3_aa: CASSLNLRADTQYF
cdr3_nt: TGTGCCAGCAGCTTGAATTTGAGGGCAGATACGCAGTATTTT

clone_size: -
v_call: TRBV16
j_call: TRBJ2-1
d_call: -
cdr3_aa: CASSQAGLNNEQFF
cdr3_nt: TGTGCCAGCAGCCAAGCAGGACTAAACAATGAGCAGTTCTTC

clone_size: once
v_call: TRBV30
j_call: TRBJ1-1
d_call: -
cdr3_aa: CAWNLRGEAFF
cdr3_nt: TGTGCCTGGAATCTCAGGGGAGAAGCTTTCTTT

clone_size: -
v_call: TRBV3-1/TRBV3-2
j_call: TRBJ1-6
d_call: TRBD1
cdr3_aa: CASSQRTGSRGNSPLHF
cdr3_nt: TGTGCCAGCAGCCAGAGGACAGGGTCGCGGGGAAATTCACCCCTCCACTTT

clone_size: -
v_call: TRBV28
j_call: TRBJ1-1
d_call: TRBD1
cdr3_aa: CASISLGADRGSAFF
cdr3_nt: TGTGCCAGCATATCTTTGGGGGCGGACAGGGGGTCAGCTTTCTTT

clone_size: -
v_call: TRBV4-1
j_call: TRBJ2-1
d_call: TRBD2
cdr3_aa: CASSQAPPGTSLLNEQFF
cdr3_nt: TGCGCCAGCAGCCAAGCTCCCCCAGGGACTAGCCTACTGAATGAGCAGTTCTTC

clone_size: -
v_call: TRBV9
j_call: TRBJ1-1
d_call: -
cdr3_aa: CASSAAGTRNTEAFF
cdr3_nt: TGTGCCAGCAGCGCCGCAGGAACCCGAAACACTGAAGCTTTCTTT

clone_size: -
v_call: TRBV1
j_call: TRBJ2-2
d_call: -
cdr3_aa: CTSSTGTSGRSGELFF
cdr3_nt: TGCACCAGCAGCACCGGGACTAGCGGGAGGTCTGGGGAGCTGTTTTTT

clone_size: once
v_call: TRBV11-2
j_call: TRBJ2-1
d_call: TRBD2
cdr3_aa: CASSLGLAGVNEQFF
cdr3_nt: TGTGCCAGCAGCCTGGGACTAGCGGGGGTCAATGAGCAGTTCTTC

clone_size: -
v_call: TRBV9
j_call: TRBJ2-3
d_call: -
cdr3_aa: CASSLDYSSTDTQYF
cdr3_nt: TGTGCCAGCAGCTTGGACTACAGTAGCACAGATACGCAGTATTTT

clone_size: -
v_call: TRBV6-5
j_call: TRBJ2-7
d_call: TRBD1
cdr3_aa: CASIDRVLGEQYF
cdr3_nt: TGTGCCAGCATCGACAGGGTCCTAGGCGAGCAGTACTTC

clone_size: -
v_call: TRBV2
j_call: TRBJ1-1
d_call: -
cdr3_aa: CASSLTGGNTEAFF
cdr3_nt: TGTGCCAGCAGTTTGACAGGAGGAAACACTGAAGCTTTCTTT

clone_size: few
v_call: TRBV15
j_call: TRBJ1-3
d_call: -
cdr3_aa: CATSRDFSEGSGNTIYF
cdr3_nt: TGTGCCACCAGCAGAGATTTTTCAGAGGGCTCTGGAAACACCATATATTTT

clone_size: -
v_call: TRBV9
j_call: TRBJ1-2
d_call: -
cdr3_aa: CASSGPGGGYGYTF
cdr3_nt: TGTGCCAGCAGCGGGCCCGGGGGGGGCTATGGCTACACCTTC

clone_size: -
v_call: TRBV2
j_call: TRBJ2-1
d_call: TRBD2
cdr3_aa: CASTRDSGSFNEQFF
cdr3_nt: TGTGCCAGCACTCGCGATAGCGGGAGTTTCAATGAGCAGTTCTTC

clone_size: -
v_call: TRBV19
j_call: TRBJ2-3
d_call: TRBD2
cdr3_aa: CATKATSGVSTDTQYF
cdr3_nt: TGTGCCACTAAGGCGACTAGCGGAGTATCAACAGATACGCAGTATTTT

clone_size: once
v_call: TRBV6-5
j_call: TRBJ1-5
d_call: -
cdr3_aa: CASRLQQGNNQPQHF
cdr3_nt: TGTGCCAGCAGATTACAACAGGGCAACAATCAGCCCCAGCATTTT

clone_size: -
v_call: TRBV24-1
j_call: TRBJ2-1
d_call: -
cdr3_aa: CATSAGSSETFPYNEQFF
cdr3_nt: TGTGCCACCAGTGCCGGGTCTAGCGAGACATTCCCATACAATGAGCAGTTCTTC

clone_size: -
v_call: TRBV7-8
j_call: TRBJ2-5
d_call: -
cdr3_aa: CASSPRLVQETQYF
cdr3_nt: TGTGCCAGCAGCCCAAGACTAGTCCAAGAGACCCAGTACTTC

clone_size: -
v_call: TRBV15
j_call: TRBJ1-6
d_call: -
cdr3_aa: CATSREPDYNSPLHF
cdr3_nt: TGTGCCACCAGCAGAGAGCCAGATTATAATTCACCCCTCCACTTT

clone_size: -
v_call: TRBV19
j_call: TRBJ2-6
d_call: TRBD1
cdr3_aa: CASRNRGDGANVLTF
cdr3_nt: TGTGCCAGTAGAAACAGGGGTGACGGGGCCAACGTCCTGACTTTC

clone_size: once
v_call: TRBV28
j_call: TRBJ2-7
d_call: TRBD1
cdr3_aa: CASRNQDRVRYEQYF
cdr3_nt: TGTGCCAGCAGGAACCAGGACAGGGTACGATACGAGCAGTACTTC

clone_size: -
v_call: TRBV7-2
j_call: TRBJ1-6
d_call: -
cdr3_aa: CASSLISGNSPLHF
cdr3_nt: TGTGCCAGCAGCTTAATCTCCGGGAATTCACCCCTCCACTTT

clone_size: -
v_call: TRBV7-9
j_call: TRBJ2-7
d_call: -
cdr3_aa: CASSPTQGNEQYF
cdr3_nt: TGTGCCAGCAGCCCTACGCAGGGGAACGAGCAGTACTTC

clone_size: -
v_call: TRBV18
j_call: TRBJ2-7
d_call: -
cdr3_aa: CASSPSLGGAGGEQYF
cdr3_nt: TGTGCCAGCTCACCCTCACTGGGGGGGGCCGGGGGCGAGCAGTACTTC

clone_size: -
v_call: TRBV18
j_call: TRBJ1-5
d_call: -
cdr3_aa: CASSPQESQPQHF
cdr3_nt: TGTGCCAGCTCACCACAGGAGAGTCAGCCCCAGCATTTT

clone_size: -
v_call: TRBV5-4
j_call: TRBJ2-2
d_call: TRBD1
cdr3_aa: CAGAGTGNTGELFF
cdr3_nt: TGTGCCGGAGCCGGGACAGGGAACACCGGGGAGCTGTTTTTT

clone_size: -
v_call: TRBV6-1
j_call: TRBJ2-3
d_call: TRBD2
cdr3_aa: CASSEGRTSGTDTQYF
cdr3_nt: TGTGCCAGCAGTGAAGGCCGGACTAGCGGGACAGATACGCAGTATTTT

clone_size: -
v_call: TRBV6-5
j_call: TRBJ1-2
d_call: -
cdr3_aa: CASSPTPNYGYTF
cdr3_nt: TGTGCCAGCAGTCCTACCCCAAACTATGGCTACACCTTC

clone_size: -
v_call: TRBV11-2
j_call: TRBJ2-1
d_call: TRBD1
cdr3_aa: CASSAITTGFEQFF
cdr3_nt: TGTGCCAGCAGTGCAATCACGACAGGGTTCGAGCAGTTCTTC

clone_size: -
v_call: TRBV2
j_call: TRBJ2-2
d_call: -
cdr3_aa: CASREWTVQNTGELFF
cdr3_nt: TGTGCCAGCAGGGAATGGACAGTCCAAAACACCGGGGAGCTGTTTTTT

clone_size: -
v_call: TRBV19
j_call: TRBJ1-1
d_call: -
cdr3_aa: CASSMIRDTEAFF
cdr3_nt: TGTGCCAGTAGTATGATCAGGGACACTGAAGCTTTCTTT

clone_size: -
v_call: TRBV9
j_call: TRBJ1-1
d_call: -
cdr3_aa: CASSVGGRVGTEAFF
cdr3_nt: TGTGCCAGCAGCGTAGGCGGCAGGGTGGGAACTGAAGCTTTCTTT

clone_size: few
v_call: TRBV18
j_call: TRBJ1-1
d_call: TRBD1
cdr3_aa: CASSTGTGPVPEAFF
cdr3_nt: TGTGCCAGCTCAACCGGGACAGGACCAGTACCTGAAGCTTTCTTT

clone_size: -
v_call: TRBV6-6
j_call: TRBJ2-3
d_call: -
cdr3_aa: CASSPTLITDTQYF
cdr3_nt: TGTGCCAGCAGCCCCACTTTGATCACAGATACGCAGTATTTT

clone_size: -
v_call: TRBV18
j_call: TRBJ2-2
d_call: TRBD1
cdr3_aa: CASSPPQGATGELFF
cdr3_nt: TGTGCCAGCTCACCACCACAGGGGGCCACCGGGGAGCTGTTTTTT

clone_size: -
v_call: TRBV6-5
j_call: TRBJ2-4
d_call: -
cdr3_aa: CASSYSRDNIQYF
cdr3_nt: TGTGCCAGCAGTTACTCCAGGGATAACATTCAGTACTTC

clone_size: once
v_call: TRBV24-1
j_call: TRBJ2-2
d_call: TRBD1
cdr3_aa: CATSDFKGARTGELFF
cdr3_nt: TGTGCCACCAGTGATTTTAAGGGGGCTCGAACCGGGGAGCTGTTTTTT

clone_size: -
v_call: TRBV7-2
j_call: TRBJ1-5
d_call: TRBD1
cdr3_aa: CASSSRDRDHQPQHF
cdr3_nt: TGTGCCAGCAGCAGCCGGGACAGGGATCATCAGCCCCAGCATTTT